The clone carrying this T cell receptor beta chain was counted only a few times. Its target is unknown. The CDR3 runs to 15 residues. The trim removed 6 bases at V and 0 bases at J, leaving 4 bases unmatched. The germline V gene encodes CDR1 MDHEN and CDR2 SYDVKM. The record originates from a study of T-cell memory formation after mild COVID-19. TCRdb processed the 5' RACE reads anew with MiXCR; each CDR3 protein has one entry. Of 340,000 or so distinct CDR3 sequences in the sample, 13% were seen once. Study results and caveats: From day 15 to 85, contracting clones were balanced between CD4 and CD8, whereas later expanders leaned toward CD4+. Contracting CD4+ clones sat mainly in CM and EM; CD8+ in EMRA.

The sample was PBMCs or a T cell subset sorted from them (not recorded which). The rearrangement uses TRBV28 and TRBJ2-2, with 7 bases lining up with TRBD2. The receptor comes from a young man who had mild COVID-19 (a few samples of this study predate the infection). Cell type and time point are not known. The DNA of the CDR3 is TGTGCCAGCAGCCGCACTAGCGCGAACACCGGGGAGCTGTTTTTT. It encodes CASSRTSANTGELFF.